This T cell receptor (beta chain) comes out of a study of T-cell reconstitution after alpha-beta-depleted transplantation in children. Study-wide findings and caveats: Several hundred expanded graft clones reportedly were the source of alpha-beta T cells about two months after transplant. High day-60 TCRbeta diversity in some patients came from surviving recipient T cells and thymic progenitors.

A TCRbeta library incorporating unique molecular identifiers was prepared. TCRdb reprocessed the PCR reads via MiXCR and lists one record per CDR3 protein. The table shows about 980,000 distinct CDR3 sequences, with roughly 29% occurring only once. Germline CDR1 and CDR2: LNHDA and SQIVND (reference sequence). CDR3 size: 15 residues. V was clipped by 3 bases and J by 0 bases, with 8 bases between them. In its sample, this clonotype was seen many times. Its antigen remains unknown. The chain links TRBV19 to TRBJ2-2, with a weak D call TRBD1 (5 bases). The receptor's source is a boy younger than two who had a stem cell transplant for SCID, so the T cells may come from the graft donor. Sample: PBMCs, mostly from graft donor cells, taken 360 days after TCRalphabeta/CD19-depleted stem cell transplant. This CDR3 is CASSITGSNTGELFF. Written as DNA, the CDR3 is TGTGCCAGTAGTATCACAGGATCGAACACCGGGGAGCTGTTTTTT.